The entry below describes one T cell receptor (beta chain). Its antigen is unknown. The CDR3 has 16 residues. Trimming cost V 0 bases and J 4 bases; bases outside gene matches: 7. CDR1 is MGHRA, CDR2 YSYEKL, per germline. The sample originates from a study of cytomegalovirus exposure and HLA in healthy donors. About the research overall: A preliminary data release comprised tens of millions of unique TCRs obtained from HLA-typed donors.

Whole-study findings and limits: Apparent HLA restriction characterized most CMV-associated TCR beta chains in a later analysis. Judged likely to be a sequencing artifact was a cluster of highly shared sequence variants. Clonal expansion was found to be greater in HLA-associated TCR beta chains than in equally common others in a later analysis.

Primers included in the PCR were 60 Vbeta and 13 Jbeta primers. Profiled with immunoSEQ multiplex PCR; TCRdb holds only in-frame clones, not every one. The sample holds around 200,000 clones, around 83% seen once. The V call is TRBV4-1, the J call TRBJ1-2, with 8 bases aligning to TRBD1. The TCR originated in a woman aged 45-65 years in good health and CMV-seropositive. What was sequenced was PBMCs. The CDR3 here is CASSQDSRGQVYGYTF. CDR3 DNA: TGCGCCAGCAGCCAAGATAGCAGGGGGCAAGTCTATGGCTACACCTTC.